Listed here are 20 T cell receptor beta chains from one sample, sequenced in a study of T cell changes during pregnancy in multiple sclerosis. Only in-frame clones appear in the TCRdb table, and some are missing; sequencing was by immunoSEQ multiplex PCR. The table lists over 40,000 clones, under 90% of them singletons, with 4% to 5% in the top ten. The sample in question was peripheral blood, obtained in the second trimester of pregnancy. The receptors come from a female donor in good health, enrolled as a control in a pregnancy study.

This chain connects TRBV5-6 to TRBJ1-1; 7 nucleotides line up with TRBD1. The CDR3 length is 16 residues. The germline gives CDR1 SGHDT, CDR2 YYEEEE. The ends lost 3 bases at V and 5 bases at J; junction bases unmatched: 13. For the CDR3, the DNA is TGTGCCAGCAGCTGGGGGGACAGTGGCTTTCGAACTGAAGCTTTCTTT. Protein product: CASSWGDSGFRTEAFF.

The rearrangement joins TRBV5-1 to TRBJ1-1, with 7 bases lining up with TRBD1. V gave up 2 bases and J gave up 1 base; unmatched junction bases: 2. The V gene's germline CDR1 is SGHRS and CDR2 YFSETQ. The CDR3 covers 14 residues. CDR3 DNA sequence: TGCGCCAGCAGCTTTACAGGGGCGAACACTGAAGCTTTCTTT. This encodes CASSFTGANTEAFF.

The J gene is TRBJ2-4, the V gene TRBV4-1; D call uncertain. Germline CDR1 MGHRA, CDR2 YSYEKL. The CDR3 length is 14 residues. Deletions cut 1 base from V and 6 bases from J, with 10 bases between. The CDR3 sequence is CASSQVPHRNIQYF. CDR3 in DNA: TGCGCCAGCAGCCAAGTACCCCATAGAAACATTCAGTACTTC.

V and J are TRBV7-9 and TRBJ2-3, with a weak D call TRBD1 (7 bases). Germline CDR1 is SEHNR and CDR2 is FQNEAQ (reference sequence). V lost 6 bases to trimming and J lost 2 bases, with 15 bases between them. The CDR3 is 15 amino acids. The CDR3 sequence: CASRAGQPNTDTQYF. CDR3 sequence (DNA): TGTGCCAGCAGGGCGGGACAGCCAAACACAGATACGCAGTATTTT.

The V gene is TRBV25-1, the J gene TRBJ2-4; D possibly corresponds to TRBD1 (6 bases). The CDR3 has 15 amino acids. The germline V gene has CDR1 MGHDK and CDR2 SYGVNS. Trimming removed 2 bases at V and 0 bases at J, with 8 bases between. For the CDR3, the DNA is TGTGCCAGCAGTGAAGGGGGCCTAGCCAAAAACATTCAGTACTTC. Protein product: CASSEGGLAKNIQYF.

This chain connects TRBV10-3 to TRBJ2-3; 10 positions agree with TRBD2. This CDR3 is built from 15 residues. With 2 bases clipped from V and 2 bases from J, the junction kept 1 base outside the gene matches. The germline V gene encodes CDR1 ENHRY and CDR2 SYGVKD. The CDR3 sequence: CAISEGLAVTDTQYF. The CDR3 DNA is TGTGCCATCAGTGAGGGACTAGCGGTCACAGATACGCAGTATTTT.

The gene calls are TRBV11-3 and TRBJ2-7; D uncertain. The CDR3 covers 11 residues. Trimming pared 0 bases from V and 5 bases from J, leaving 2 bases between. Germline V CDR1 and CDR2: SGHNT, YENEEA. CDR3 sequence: CASSLDNEQYF. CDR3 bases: TGTGCCAGCAGCTTAGATAACGAGCAGTACTTC.

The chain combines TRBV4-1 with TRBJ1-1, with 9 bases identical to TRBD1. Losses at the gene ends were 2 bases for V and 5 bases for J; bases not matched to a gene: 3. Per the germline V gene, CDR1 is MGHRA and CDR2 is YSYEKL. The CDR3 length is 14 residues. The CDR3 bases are TGCGCCAGCAGCCAAAGGACAGGGGAGACTGAAGCTTTCTTT. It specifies CASSQRTGETEAFF.

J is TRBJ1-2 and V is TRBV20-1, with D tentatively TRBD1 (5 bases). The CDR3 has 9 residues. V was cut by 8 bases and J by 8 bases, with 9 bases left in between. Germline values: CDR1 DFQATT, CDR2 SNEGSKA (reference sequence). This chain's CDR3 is CSIRAGYTF. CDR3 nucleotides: TGCAGTATCAGGGCCGGCTACACCTTC.

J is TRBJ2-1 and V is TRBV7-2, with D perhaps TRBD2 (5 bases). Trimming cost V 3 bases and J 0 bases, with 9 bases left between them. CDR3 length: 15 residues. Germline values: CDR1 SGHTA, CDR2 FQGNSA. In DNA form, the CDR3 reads TGTGCCAGCAGCTTTAGCGTGAGCTCCTACAATGAGCAGTTCTTC. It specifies CASSFSVSSYNEQFF.

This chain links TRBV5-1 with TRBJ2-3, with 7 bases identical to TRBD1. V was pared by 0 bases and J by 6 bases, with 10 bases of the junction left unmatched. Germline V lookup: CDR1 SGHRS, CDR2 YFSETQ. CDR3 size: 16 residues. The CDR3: CASSLGGGARSDTQYF. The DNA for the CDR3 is TGCGCCAGCAGCTTGGGAGGGGGCGCCCGTTCGGATACGCAGTATTTT. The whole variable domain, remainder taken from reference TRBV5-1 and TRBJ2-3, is KAGVTQTPRYLIKTRGQQVTLSCSPISGHRSVSWYQQTPGQGLQFLFEYFSETQRNKGNFPGRFSGRQFSNSRSEMNVSTLELGDSALYLCASSLGGGARSDTQYFGPGTRLTVL.

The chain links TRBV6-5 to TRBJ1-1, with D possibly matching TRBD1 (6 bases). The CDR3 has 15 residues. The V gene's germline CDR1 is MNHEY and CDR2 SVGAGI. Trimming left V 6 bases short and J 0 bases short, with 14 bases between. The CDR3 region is CASRRGQLLNTEAFF. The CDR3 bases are TGTGCCAGCAGGCGCGGACAGCTCCTGAACACTGAAGCTTTCTTT.

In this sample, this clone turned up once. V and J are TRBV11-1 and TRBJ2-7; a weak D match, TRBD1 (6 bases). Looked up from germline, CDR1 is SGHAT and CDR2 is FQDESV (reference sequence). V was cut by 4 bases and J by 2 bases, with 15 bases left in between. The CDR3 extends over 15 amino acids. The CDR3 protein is CASSSSGTTTYEQYF. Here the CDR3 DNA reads TGTGCCAGCAGCTCTTCCGGGACAACAACCTACGAGCAGTACTTC.

The CDR3 here is CASSIGLAADTQYF. Here the CDR3 DNA reads TGTGCCAGTAGTATAGGACTAGCGGCAGATACGCAGTATTTT. The chain combines TRBV19 with TRBJ2-3; 9 nucleotides match TRBD2. Unmatched junction bases numbered 0, after V lost 1 base and J lost 4 bases. This CDR3 spans 14 amino acids. Germline values: CDR1 LNHDA, CDR2 SQIVND (reference sequence).

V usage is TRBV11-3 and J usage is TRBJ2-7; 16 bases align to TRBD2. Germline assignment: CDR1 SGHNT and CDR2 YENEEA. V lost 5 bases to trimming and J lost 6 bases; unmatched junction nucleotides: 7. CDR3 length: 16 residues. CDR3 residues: CASSLGTSGGASEQYF. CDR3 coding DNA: TGTGCCAGCAGCCTGGGGACTAGCGGGGGGGCGTCCGAGCAGTACTTC. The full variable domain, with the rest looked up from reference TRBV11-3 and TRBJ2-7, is EAGVVQSPRYKIIEKKQPVAFWCNPISGHNTLYWYLQNLGQGPELLIRYENEEAVDDSQLPKDRFSAERLKGVDSTLKIQPAELGDSAVYLCASSLGTSGGASEQYFGPGTRLTVT.

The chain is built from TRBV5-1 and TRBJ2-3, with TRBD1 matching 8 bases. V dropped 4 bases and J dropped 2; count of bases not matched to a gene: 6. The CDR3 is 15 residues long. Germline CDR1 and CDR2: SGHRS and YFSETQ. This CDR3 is CASSRPGQATDTQYF. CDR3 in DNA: TGCGCCAGCAGCCGACCGGGACAGGCCACAGATACGCAGTATTTT.

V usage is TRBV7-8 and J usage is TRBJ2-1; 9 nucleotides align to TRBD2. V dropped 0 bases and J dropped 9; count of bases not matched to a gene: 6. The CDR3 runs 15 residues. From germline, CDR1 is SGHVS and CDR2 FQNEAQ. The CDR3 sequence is CASSLALAGYSEQFF. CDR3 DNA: TGTGCCAGCAGCTTAGCGCTAGCGGGGTATAGTGAGCAGTTCTTC.

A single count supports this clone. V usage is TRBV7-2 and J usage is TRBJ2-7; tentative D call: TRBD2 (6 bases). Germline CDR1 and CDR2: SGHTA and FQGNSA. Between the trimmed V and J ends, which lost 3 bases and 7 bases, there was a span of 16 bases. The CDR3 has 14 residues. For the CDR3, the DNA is TGTGCCAGCAGCTTTTTAGCGGACACGTCGGAGCAGTACTTC. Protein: CASSFLADTSEQYF.

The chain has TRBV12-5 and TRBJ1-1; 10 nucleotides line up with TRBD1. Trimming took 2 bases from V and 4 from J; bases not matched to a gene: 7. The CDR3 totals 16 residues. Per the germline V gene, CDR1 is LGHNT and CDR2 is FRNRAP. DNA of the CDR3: TGTGCTAGTGGTTTGCCGGGACAGGGGAGTGGCACTGAAGCTTTCTTT. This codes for CASGLPGQGSGTEAFF.

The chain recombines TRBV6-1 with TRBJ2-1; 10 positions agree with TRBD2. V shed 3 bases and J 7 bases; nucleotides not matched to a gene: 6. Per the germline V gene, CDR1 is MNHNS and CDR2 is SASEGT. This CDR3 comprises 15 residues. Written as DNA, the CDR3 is TGTGCCAGCAGTGAGCCGGCTAGCGGGAGTAATGAGCAGTTCTTC. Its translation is CASSEPASGSNEQFF.